Detailed here is one TCR beta chain. The antigen is unknown. The data stem from a study of radiation and T cells in renal cell carcinoma. The study's findings and limits: Baseline intratumoral clonotype presence is unknown without pretreatment biopsies.

Per germline, CDR1 SNHLY and CDR2 FYNNEI. After removal of 8 bases from V and 4 bases from J, the junction contained 7 bases not matched to a gene. This CDR3 is 14 amino acids long. As for time point: blood 2 weeks post-SBRT. Documented treatment: 15 Gy SBRT to primary tumor, nephrectomy 4 weeks later. Blood was sampled at baseline, 2 weeks and 4 weeks after SBRT. The tumor was a clear cell renal cell carcinoma. Clones were sequenced by immunoSEQ multiplex PCR, and TCRdb holds only the in-frame ones, with some missing. In the table there are over 60,000 clones, roughly four fifths of which are singletons.

The TCR comes from a man in his 60s with renal cell carcinoma. V usage is TRBV2 and J usage is TRBJ1-1; TRBD1 matches 10 bases. The sample consisted of blood, taken from a patient whose treatment included radiotherapy and nephrectomy. CDR3 DNA sequence: TGTGCCAGCTTTGGGACAGGGGCGAGCACTGAAGCTTTCTTT. This sequence encodes CASFGTGASTEAFF.